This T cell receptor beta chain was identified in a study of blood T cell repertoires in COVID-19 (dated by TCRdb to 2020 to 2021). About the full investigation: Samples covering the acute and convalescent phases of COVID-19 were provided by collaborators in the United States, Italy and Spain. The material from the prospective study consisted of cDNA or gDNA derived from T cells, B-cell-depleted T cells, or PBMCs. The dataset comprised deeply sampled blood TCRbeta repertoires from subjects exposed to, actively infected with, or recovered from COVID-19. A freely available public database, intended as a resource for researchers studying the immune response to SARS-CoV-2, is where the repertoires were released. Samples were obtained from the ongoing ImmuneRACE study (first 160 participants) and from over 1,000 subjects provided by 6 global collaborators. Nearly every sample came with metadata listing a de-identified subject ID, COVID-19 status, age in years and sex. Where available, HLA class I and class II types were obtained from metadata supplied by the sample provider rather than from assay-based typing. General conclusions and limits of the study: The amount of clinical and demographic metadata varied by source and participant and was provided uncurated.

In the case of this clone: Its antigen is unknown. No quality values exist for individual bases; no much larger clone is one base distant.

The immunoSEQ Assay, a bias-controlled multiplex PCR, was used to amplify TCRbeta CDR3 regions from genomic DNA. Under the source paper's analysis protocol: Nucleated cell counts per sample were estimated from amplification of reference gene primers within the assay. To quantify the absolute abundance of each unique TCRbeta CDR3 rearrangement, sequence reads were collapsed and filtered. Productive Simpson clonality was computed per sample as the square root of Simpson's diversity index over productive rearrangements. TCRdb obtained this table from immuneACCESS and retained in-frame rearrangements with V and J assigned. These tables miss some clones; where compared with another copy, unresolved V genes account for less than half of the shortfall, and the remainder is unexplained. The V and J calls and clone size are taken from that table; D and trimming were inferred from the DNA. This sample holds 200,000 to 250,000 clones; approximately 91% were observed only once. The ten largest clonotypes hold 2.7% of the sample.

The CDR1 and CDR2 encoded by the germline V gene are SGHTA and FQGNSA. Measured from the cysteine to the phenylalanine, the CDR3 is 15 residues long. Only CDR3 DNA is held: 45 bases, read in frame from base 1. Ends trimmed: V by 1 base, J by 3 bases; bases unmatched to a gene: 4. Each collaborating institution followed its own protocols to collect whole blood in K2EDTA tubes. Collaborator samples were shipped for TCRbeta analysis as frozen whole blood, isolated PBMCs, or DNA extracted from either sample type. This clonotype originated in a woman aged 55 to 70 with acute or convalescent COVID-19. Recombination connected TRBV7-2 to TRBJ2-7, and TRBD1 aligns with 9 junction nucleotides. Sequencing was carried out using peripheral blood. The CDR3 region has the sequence CASSLGGGQGYEQYF. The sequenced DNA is TGTGCCAGCAGCTTAGGGGGGGGACAGGGCTACGAGCAGTACTTC.